The clone carrying this TCR beta chain has just a few counts. The sample comes from a study of blood T cell repertoires in COVID-19. The protocol was immunoSEQ multiplex PCR, while the TCRdb copy is restricted to in-frame clones and leaves out a portion. The table includes over 150,000 clones, approximately 85% detected once. Germline assignment: CDR1 SGHVS and CDR2 FQNEAQ. V lost 3 bases and J 0 bases, leaving 6 bases between the germline ends. This CDR3 is built from 14 residues. V is TRBV7-8 and J is TRBJ1-5; D remains ambiguous. The sample consisted of PBMCs or T cells enriched from blood (not recorded which). This clonotype was obtained from a man between 35 and 55 years old who had recovered from COVID-19. Written as DNA, the CDR3 is TGTGCCAGCAGCTTGGGAGCTAGCAATCAGCCCCAGCATTTT. It specifies CASSLGASNQPQHF.